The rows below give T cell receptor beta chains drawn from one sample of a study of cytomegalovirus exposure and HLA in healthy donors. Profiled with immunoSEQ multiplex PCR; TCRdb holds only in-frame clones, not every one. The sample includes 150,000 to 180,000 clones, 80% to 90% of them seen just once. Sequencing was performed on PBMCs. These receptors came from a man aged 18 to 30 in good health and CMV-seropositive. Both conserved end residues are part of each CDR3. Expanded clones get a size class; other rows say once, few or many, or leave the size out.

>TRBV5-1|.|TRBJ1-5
CASSRGQGQPQHF
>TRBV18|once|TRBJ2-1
CASSPRTGDEQFF
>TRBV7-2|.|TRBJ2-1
CASSSQTSGSFSYNEQFF
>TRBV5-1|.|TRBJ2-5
CASSIGTGPRRYF
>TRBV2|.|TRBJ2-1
CASKDFSYNEQFF
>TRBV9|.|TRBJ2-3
CASSLTPSTDTQYF
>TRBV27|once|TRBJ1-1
CASSLLDKLNTEAFF
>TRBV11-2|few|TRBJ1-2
CASSPVRTGGDYGYTF
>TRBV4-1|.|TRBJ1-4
CASSQELAGRDMPVIVFF
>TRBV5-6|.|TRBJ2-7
CASSRLGASGSYEQYF
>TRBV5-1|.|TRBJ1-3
CASSGDRAGNTIYF
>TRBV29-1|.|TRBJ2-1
CSVEGQGAYNEQFF
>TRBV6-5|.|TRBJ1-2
CASSSRGGYTF
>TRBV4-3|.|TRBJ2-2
CASSQGFYRGNTGELFF
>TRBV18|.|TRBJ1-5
CASSPAGSGLQHF
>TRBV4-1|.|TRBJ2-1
CASSLMKGANEQFF
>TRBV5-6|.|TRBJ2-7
CASREGLAGGPYEQYF
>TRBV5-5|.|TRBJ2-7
CASIGGRTYEQYF
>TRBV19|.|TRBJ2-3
CASSPRTSGSITDTQYF
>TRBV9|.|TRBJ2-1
CASSVSGYNEQFF
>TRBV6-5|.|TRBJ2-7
CASSYSRPGGYEQYF
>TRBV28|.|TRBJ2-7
CASSLGRLAYEQYF
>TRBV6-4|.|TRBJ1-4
CASSRERNEKLFF
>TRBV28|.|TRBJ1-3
CASRGVNSGNTIYF
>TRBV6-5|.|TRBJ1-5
CASRGEGTGNQPQHF
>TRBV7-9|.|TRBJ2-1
CASSFGQGINEQFF
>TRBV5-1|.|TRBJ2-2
CASSLPLAGGISNTGELFF
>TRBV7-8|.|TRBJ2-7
CASSLGQGWHEQYF
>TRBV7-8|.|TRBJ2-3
CASSAKLERGTDTQYF
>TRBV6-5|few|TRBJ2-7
CASSPRGLTYEQYF
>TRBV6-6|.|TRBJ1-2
CASSFLGTGLYGYTF
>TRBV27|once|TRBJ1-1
CASRLTGATEAFF
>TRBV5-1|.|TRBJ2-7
CASSFREPTMGTVEQYF
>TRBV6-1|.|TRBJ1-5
CASSEGGQGLNSNQPQHF
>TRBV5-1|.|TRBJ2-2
CASSWATANTGELFF
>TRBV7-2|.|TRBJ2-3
CASSLFSDTQYF
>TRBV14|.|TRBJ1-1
CASSQDVGQVNTEAFF
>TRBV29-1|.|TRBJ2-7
CSARTGTYEQYF
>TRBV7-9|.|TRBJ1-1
CASSSRTGWTEAFF
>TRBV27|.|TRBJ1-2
CASSLSRQGGYTF
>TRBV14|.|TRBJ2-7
CASSQALEQYF
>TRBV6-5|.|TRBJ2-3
CASTSGGGSDTQYF
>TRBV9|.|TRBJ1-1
CASTTSGSGHTEAFF
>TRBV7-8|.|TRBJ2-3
CASSVSGFNGADTQYF
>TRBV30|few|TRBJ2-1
CAWTELNEQFF